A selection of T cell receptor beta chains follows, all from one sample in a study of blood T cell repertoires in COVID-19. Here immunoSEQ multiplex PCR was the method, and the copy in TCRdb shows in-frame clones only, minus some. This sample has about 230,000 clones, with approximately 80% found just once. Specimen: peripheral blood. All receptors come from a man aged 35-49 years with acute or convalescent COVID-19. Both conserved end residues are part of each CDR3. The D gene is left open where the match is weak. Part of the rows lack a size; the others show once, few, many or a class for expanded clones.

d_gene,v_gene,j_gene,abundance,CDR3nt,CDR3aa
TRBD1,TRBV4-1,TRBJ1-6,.,TGCGCCAGCAGCCTGTACAGGGGGTTCTATAATTCACCCCTCCACTTT,CASSLYRGFYNSPLHF
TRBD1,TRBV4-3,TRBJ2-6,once,TGCGCCAGCAGCCAAGGGACAGGGAATGGGGCCAACGTCCTGACTTTC,CASSQGTGNGANVLTF
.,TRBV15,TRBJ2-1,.,TGTGCCACTCGAAGTACAGGGCACAGGGACAATGAGCAGTTCTTC,CATRSTGHRDNEQFF
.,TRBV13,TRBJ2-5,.,TGTGCCAGCAGCCGCCTCCTGCAGGGGGGCTGGGAGACCCAGTACTTC,CASSRLLQGGWETQYF
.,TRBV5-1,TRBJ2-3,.,TGCGCCAGCAGCCCGCCGCGCGGACACGTTTATACGCAGTATTTT,CASSPPRGHVYTQYF
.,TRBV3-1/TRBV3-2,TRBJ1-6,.,TGTGCCAGCAGCCAAGATACGGGTGGATCACCCCTCCACTTT,CASSQDTGGSPLHF
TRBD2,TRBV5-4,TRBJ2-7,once,TGTGCCAGCAGCTCCGGGGGGACTCCTACCTACGAGCAGTACTTC,CASSSGGTPTYEQYF
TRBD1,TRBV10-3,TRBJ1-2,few,TGTGCCATCAGGGACGACAGGGGCAGCTATGGCTACACCTTC,CAIRDDRGSYGYTF
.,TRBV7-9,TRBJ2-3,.,TGTGCCAGCAGCTCGAGGGAGGAGAGCACAGATACGCAGTATTTT,CASSSREESTDTQYF
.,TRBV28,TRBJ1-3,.,TGTGCCAGCACCAGACCCGGGAGCGGAAACACCATATATTTT,CASTRPGSGNTIYF
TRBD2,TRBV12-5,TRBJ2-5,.,TGTGCTAGTGGTTTGCTCCTAGCGGGAATCCCCTACCAAGAGACCCAGTACTTC,CASGLLLAGIPYQETQYF
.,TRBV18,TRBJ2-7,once,TGTGCCAGCTCAGAGACTAACGAGCAGTACTTC,CASSETNEQYF
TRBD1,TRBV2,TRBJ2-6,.,TGTGCCAGCGGGGACAGGGGGCTTGGGGCCAACGTCCTGACTTTC,CASGDRGLGANVLTF
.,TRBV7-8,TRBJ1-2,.,TGTGCCAGCAGCTTAGCGCTATCGGGTGGCTATGGCTACACCTTC,CASSLALSGGYGYTF
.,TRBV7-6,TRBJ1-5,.,TGTGCCAGCAGCTTAAGCAAGAACCCAGGTCAGCCCCAGCATTTT,CASSLSKNPGQPQHF
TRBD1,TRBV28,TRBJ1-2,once,TGTGCCAGCAGTCTAACAGGGGGGGGATTCTATGGCTACACCTTC,CASSLTGGGFYGYTF
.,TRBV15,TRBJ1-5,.,TGTGCCACCAGCACCCGGCCCAGGGAGGAGTGGAGTCAGCCCCAGCATTTT,CATSTRPREEWSQPQHF
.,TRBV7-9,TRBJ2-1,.,TGTGCCAGCATAAAAGGGTGGAGGGAAGATGAGCAGTTCTTC,CASIKGWREDEQFF
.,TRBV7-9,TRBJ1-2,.,TGTGCCAGCAGCATATCTGGGGAGGGCTATGGCTACACCTTC,CASSISGEGYGYTF
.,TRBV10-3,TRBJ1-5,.,TGTGCCGTAGGCGGGCAGGACAATCAGCCCCAGCATTTT,CAVGGQDNQPQHF
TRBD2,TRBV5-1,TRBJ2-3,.,TGCGCCAGCAGCTTGCCCCCTGGGGAGGGACGCACAGATACGCAGTATTTT,CASSLPPGEGRTDTQYF
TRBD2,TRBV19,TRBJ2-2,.,TGTGCCAGTAGTGGGACTAGCGCTCTCACCGGGGAGCTGTTTTTT,CASSGTSALTGELFF
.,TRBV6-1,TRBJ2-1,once,TGTGCCATTAACGACAGAATTAACAATGAGCAGTTCTTC,CAINDRINNEQFF
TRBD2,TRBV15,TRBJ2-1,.,TGTGCCACCAGCACCACCCCGGGACTAGCGGGAGGGAGCTCCTACAATGAGCAGTTCTTC,CATSTTPGLAGGSSYNEQFF
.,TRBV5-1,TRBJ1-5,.,TGCGCCAGCAGGAACGATTCTCAACAGGATTATAGCAATCAGCCCCAGCATTTT,CASRNDSQQDYSNQPQHF
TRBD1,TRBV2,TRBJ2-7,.,TGTGCCAGCAGTGGGACAGGGACCCACGAGCAGTACTTC,CASSGTGTHEQYF
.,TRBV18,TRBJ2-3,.,TGTGCCAGCTCGATAGCGGATACGCAGTATTTT,CASSIADTQYF
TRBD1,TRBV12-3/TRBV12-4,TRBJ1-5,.,TGTGCCAGCCGGACAGGGAGTAATCAGCCCCAGCATTTT,CASRTGSNQPQHF
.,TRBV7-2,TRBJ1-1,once,TGTGCCAGCAGCATCCAACAGAACACTGAAGCTTTCTTT,CASSIQQNTEAFF
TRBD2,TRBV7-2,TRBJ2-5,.,TGTGCCAGCAGCTTGGGAGTAGCGGGAGAAGAGACCCAGTACTTC,CASSLGVAGEETQYF
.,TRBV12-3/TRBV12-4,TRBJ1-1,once,TGTGCCAGCAGACCCAGGACGGGGACTGAAGCTTTCTTT,CASRPRTGTEAFF
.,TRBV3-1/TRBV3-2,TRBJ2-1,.,TGTGCCAGCAGCCCGCGGAGTGCGGGATTTGAGCAGTTCTTC,CASSPRSAGFEQFF
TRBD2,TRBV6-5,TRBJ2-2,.,TGTGCCAGCAGTTACAAAGGACTAGATGGGGCCGGGGAGCTGTTTTTT,CASSYKGLDGAGELFF
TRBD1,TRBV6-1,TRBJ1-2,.,TGTGCCAGCAGTGAAAGGACAGGGCAACACTATGGCTACACCTTC,CASSERTGQHYGYTF
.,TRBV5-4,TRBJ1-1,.,TGTGCCAGCAGCCCAGACTTTTCCGGCACTGAAGCTTTCTTT,CASSPDFSGTEAFF
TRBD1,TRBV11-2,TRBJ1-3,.,TGTGCCAGCAGCTTGGGACAGACTGGAAACACCATATATTTT,CASSLGQTGNTIYF
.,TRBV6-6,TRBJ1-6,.,TGTGCCAGCAGTCCCGGTCGAGATGGTTCACCCCTCCACTTT,CASSPGRDGSPLHF
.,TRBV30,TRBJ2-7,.,TGTGCCTGGAGTGTGGGCACCCCATACGAGCAGTACTTC,CAWSVGTPYEQYF
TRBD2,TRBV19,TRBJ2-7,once,TGTGCCAGTAGTGGCGAGACTAGCGGTTCCTACGAGCAGTACTTC,CASSGETSGSYEQYF
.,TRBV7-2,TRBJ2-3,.,TGTGCCAGCGCCACAGGTCTTCCCTTCGTTACGCAGTATTTT,CASATGLPFVTQYF
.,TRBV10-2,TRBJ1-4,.,TGCGCCAGCAGTGAGTCGTTGACAGCAGCTAATGAAAAACTGTTTTTT,CASSESLTAANEKLFF
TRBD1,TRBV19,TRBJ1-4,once,TGTGCCAGTAGTATAAGAGGAGTAAGGGACAGGGGATTTTTAAATGAAAAACTGTTTTTT,CASSIRGVRDRGFLNEKLFF
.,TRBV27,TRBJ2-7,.,TGTGCCAGCAGTTTAAGGCAGGTCTCCTACGAGCAGTACTTC,CASSLRQVSYEQYF
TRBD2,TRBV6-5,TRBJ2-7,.,TGTGCCAGCAGTTACCCTAGCGGGGGAGCCTACGAGCAGTACTTC,CASSYPSGGAYEQYF
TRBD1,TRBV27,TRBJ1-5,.,TGTGCCAGCAGCGCTATGTGGACAGGCACCAATCAGCCCCAGCATTTT,CASSAMWTGTNQPQHF
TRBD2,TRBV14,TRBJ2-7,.,TGTGCCAGCAGCCTTGATACTAGCGCTAGCTCCTACGAGCAGTACTTC,CASSLDTSASSYEQYF
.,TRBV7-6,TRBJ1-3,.,TGTGCCAGCAGCCCTCTTTCCCCGGGGACTGGAAACACCATATATTTT,CASSPLSPGTGNTIYF
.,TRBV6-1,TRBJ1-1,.,TGTGCCAGCAGTGAATCGGGGCACGGGGGGACTGAAGCTTTCTTT,CASSESGHGGTEAFF
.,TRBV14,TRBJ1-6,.,TGTGCCAGCGAGCCCTTGTGGCAGACGAGGACATATTCACCCCTCCACTTT,CASEPLWQTRTYSPLHF
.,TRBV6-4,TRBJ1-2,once,TGTGCCAGCAGCCCGACAGGAGTCAACTATGGCTACACCTTC,CASSPTGVNYGYTF
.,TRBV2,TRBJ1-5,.,TGTGCCAGCAGTCCAAATTCAGGGGCTAGCAATCAGCCCCAGCATTTT,CASSPNSGASNQPQHF
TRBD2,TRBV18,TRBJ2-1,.,TGTGCCAGCTCGTCTCCGGGACTAGCGGCTATCAATGAGCAGTTCTTC,CASSSPGLAAINEQFF
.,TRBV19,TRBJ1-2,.,TGTGCCAGTAGTATCCGGGGGGATCTCGCCTATGGCTACACCTTC,CASSIRGDLAYGYTF
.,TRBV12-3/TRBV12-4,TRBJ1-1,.,TGTGCCAGCAGTTACGGGGGGGACACTGAAGCTTTCTTT,CASSYGGDTEAFF
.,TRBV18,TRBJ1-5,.,TGTGCCAGCTCACCCCAGGGAAACCAGCCCCAGCATTTT,CASSPQGNQPQHF
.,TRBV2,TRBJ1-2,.,TGTGCCAGCACCCAGGAGGGCTATGGCTACACCTTC,CASTQEGYGYTF
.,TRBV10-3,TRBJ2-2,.,TGTGCCAGCGGAACCCCGTTGGGTAGAGACACCGGGGAGCTGTTTTTT,CASGTPLGRDTGELFF
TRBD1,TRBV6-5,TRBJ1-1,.,TGTGCCAGCAGTTCCCAGGGGGTAGGAGTTGAAGCTTTCTTT,CASSSQGVGVEAFF
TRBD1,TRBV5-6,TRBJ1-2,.,TGTGCCAGCAGTTCCGGGACAGGGGGCTATGGCTACACCTTC,CASSSGTGGYGYTF